The 30 T cell receptor beta chains below all came from one sample that was sequenced in a study of blood T cell repertoires in COVID-19. The data were produced by immunoSEQ multiplex PCR, yet TCRdb's version contains in-frame clones alone and is incomplete. This sample has under 250,000 clones, with 65% to 90% found just once. The sample taken for sequencing was peripheral blood. The receptors originated from a man between 50 and 59 years old with COVID-19, enrolled during active disease.

DNA for the CDR3: TGTGCCAGCGGGCATAGCAATCAGCCCCAGCATTTT. This codes for CASGHSNQPQHF. V and J are TRBV6-5 and TRBJ1-5, with D uncertain. The CDR3 runs to 12 residues. Trimming stripped 8 bases from V and 0 bases from J, with 5 bases between. Germline V gene data show CDR1 as MNHEY and CDR2 as SVGAGI.

This clone showed up just a few times. The chain couples TRBV10-3 to TRBJ2-7, with D maybe TRBD2 (5 bases). The CDR3 covers 12 residues. V dropped 11 bases and J dropped 1 base, with 12 bases sitting between them. Looked up from germline, CDR1 is ENHRY and CDR2 is SYGVKD. The CDR3 coding sequence is TGTGCCTCCACCGGGGAGTCCTACGAGCAGTACTTC. This gives the protein CASTGESYEQYF.

This clone was recorded many times. The V call is TRBV18, the J call TRBJ1-5; D call uncertain. Between the trimmed V and J ends, which lost 2 bases and 10 bases, there was a span of 12 bases. In germline, CDR1 is KGHSH, CDR2 LQKENI. This CDR3 has 13 residues. CDR3 DNA sequence: TGTGCCAGCTCACCATCCGACACTAGACCCCAGCATTTT. This gives the protein CASSPSDTRPQHF.

This chain connects TRBV12-3 or TRBV12-4 to TRBJ2-3; 8 nucleotides match TRBD1. Trimming cost V 6 bases and J 6 bases; bases outside gene matches: 2. The CDR3 is made up of 12 amino acids. CDR3 DNA sequence: TGTGCCAGCAGGCAGGGGGCGGATACGCAGTATTTT. It specifies CASRQGADTQYF.

This chain joins TRBV11-2 and TRBJ2-5, with D possibly TRBD2 on 7 matching bases. Germline loops: CDR1 SGHAT, CDR2 FQNNGV. CDR3 length: 15 residues. V lost 3 bases and J 4 bases, leaving 15 bases between the germline ends. In DNA form, the CDR3 reads TGTGCCAGCAGCTTTGAGGGGGGGCGTCCAGAGACCCAGTACTTC. It encodes CASSFEGGRPETQYF.

This chain connects TRBV4-3 to TRBJ2-3, with 12 bases identical to TRBD2. The CDR3 totals 16 residues. The V segment lost 2 bases and the J segment 4 bases; nucleotides outside the gene matches: 4. Germline CDR1 is LGHNA and CDR2 is YSLEER. This CDR3 is CASSQLLAGGPDTQYF. In DNA, the CDR3 is TGCGCCAGCAGCCAATTACTAGCGGGGGGCCCAGATACGCAGTATTTT.

The J gene is TRBJ1-1, the V gene TRBV6-2 or TRBV6-3; D gene ambiguous. V was pared by 0 bases and J by 4 bases, with 9 bases between. This CDR3 is 14 amino acids long. In germline, CDR1 is MNHEY, CDR2 SVGEGT. CDR3 residues: CASSYSQDGTEAFF. Here the CDR3 DNA reads TGTGCCAGCAGTTACTCCCAGGATGGCACTGAAGCTTTCTTT.

The chain is built from TRBV4-2 and TRBJ2-7; maybe TRBD1 (5 bases). CDR1 is LGHNA, CDR2 YNFKEQ, per germline. CDR3 length equals 13 residues. V lost 6 bases, J lost 4 bases, and 13 bases lay in between. Here the CDR3 DNA reads TGTGCCAGCAGTCAGGGTCAGGAGTACGAGCAGTACTTC. Translated, it gives CASSQGQEYEQYF.

V and J are TRBV5-4 and TRBJ2-5; 8 bases map to TRBD1. With V trimmed by 1 base and J by 4 bases, 9 bases remained unmatched. Germline V lookup: CDR1 SGHNT, CDR2 YYREEE (reference sequence). CDR3 length equals 16 residues. The chain's CDR3 is CASSLRYRGRRETQYF. The DNA of the CDR3 is TGTGCCAGCAGCTTGCGGTACAGGGGGAGGAGAGAGACCCAGTACTTC.

The V call is TRBV10-3, the J call TRBJ2-5; TRBD2 agrees at 8 bases. The CDR3 covers 15 residues. The germline gives CDR1 ENHRY, CDR2 SYGVKD. V was clipped by 4 bases and J by 4 bases; unmatched bases: 8. The CDR3 sequence is CAISGGGTISETQYF. The CDR3 DNA is TGTGCCATCAGTGGCGGGGGGACAATTTCAGAGACCCAGTACTTC.

The count of this clone is one. The rearrangement uses TRBV11-2 and TRBJ2-1; 8 nucleotides align to TRBD2. This CDR3 region has 14 residues. Looked up from germline, CDR1 is SGHAT and CDR2 is FQNNGV. V shed 6 bases and J 7 bases; nucleotides not matched to a gene: 8. The CDR3 DNA sequence: TGTGCCAGCAGTCTGTCCCGGGGGGGGAATGAGCAGTTCTTC. Translating gives CASSLSRGGNEQFF.

The rearrangement uses TRBV7-3 and TRBJ2-7; no definite D call. This CDR3 spans 14 amino acids. The germline CDR1 and CDR2 sequences are SGHTA and FQGTGA. Trimming cost V 3 bases and J 2 bases, with 11 bases left between them. Written as DNA, the CDR3 is TGTGCCAGCAGCTTGTTTGGCGGTACCTACGAGCAGTACTTC. It specifies CASSLFGGTYEQYF. Combining the CDR3 with reference TRBV7-3 and TRBJ2-7 gives the whole variable domain GAGVSQTPSNKVTEKGKYVELRCDPISGHTALYWYRQSLGQGPEFLIYFQGTGAADDSGLPNDRFFAVRPEGSVSTLKIQRTERGDSAVYLCASSLFGGTYEQYFGPGTRLTVT.

The genes are TRBV6-2 or TRBV6-3 and TRBJ2-1, with TRBD1 identical over 9 bases. CDR1 is MNHEY, CDR2 SVGEGT, per germline. J was trimmed by 2 bases and V by 5 bases; bases with no gene match: 13. This CDR3 is 18 amino acids long. CDR3 loop: CASSQSIYGTGPYNEQFF. In DNA form, the CDR3 reads TGTGCCAGCAGTCAATCAATTTACGGGACAGGGCCCTACAATGAGCAGTTCTTC.

This clone was recorded once. The V and J genes are TRBV15 and TRBJ2-3; 8 bases match TRBD1. V lost 7 bases, J lost 2 bases, and 5 bases stayed unmatched. The CDR3 has 14 residues. CDR1 is LNHNV, CDR2 YYDKDF, per germline (reference sequence). The CDR3 bases are TGTGCCACCAAAGGACAGGGCTACACAGATACGCAGTATTTT. It yields the protein CATKGQGYTDTQYF.

The chain links TRBV5-1 to TRBJ2-3; 12 bases align to TRBD2. Germline lookup yields CDR1 SGHRS and CDR2 YFSETQ. Losses at the gene ends were 2 bases for V and 5 bases for J; bases not matched to a gene: 6. The CDR3 totals 16 residues. CDR3: CASSFLAGGQGDTQYF. CDR3 bases: TGCGCCAGCAGCTTCCTAGCGGGGGGGCAGGGAGATACGCAGTATTTT. The whole variable domain, filled in from reference TRBV5-1 and TRBJ2-3, reads KAGVTQTPRYLIKTRGQQVTLSCSPISGHRSVSWYQQTPGQGLQFLFEYFSETQRNKGNFPGRFSGRQFSNSRSEMNVSTLELGDSALYLCASSFLAGGQGDTQYFGPGTRLTVL.

V is TRBV5-1 and J is TRBJ2-2; D is ambiguous. The length of the CDR3 is 15 residues. With 1 base removed from V and 2 bases from J, the gap between germline ends came to 9 bases. In germline, CDR1 is SGHRS, CDR2 YFSETQ. The CDR3 DNA is TGCGCCAGCAGCTTGAGAACTACCAACACCGGGGAGCTGTTTTTT. Amino acid sequence: CASSLRTTNTGELFF. Full variable domain (remainder filled in from reference TRBV5-1 and TRBJ2-2): KAGVTQTPRYLIKTRGQQVTLSCSPISGHRSVSWYQQTPGQGLQFLFEYFSETQRNKGNFPGRFSGRQFSNSRSEMNVSTLELGDSALYLCASSLRTTNTGELFFGEGSRLTVL.

The count of this clone is one. The V and J genes are TRBV6-2 or TRBV6-3 and TRBJ2-7; TRBD2 agrees at 7 bases. The CDR3 loop spans 14 amino acids. The germline V gene has CDR1 MNHEY and CDR2 SVGEGT. Trimming at V came to 6 bases and at J to 5 bases, leaving 10 bases not matched to a gene. CDR3 sequence reads: CASSGTISRHEQYF. The CDR3, as DNA: TGTGCCAGCAGCGGGACTATTTCGCGCCACGAGCAGTACTTC.

A few counts support this clone. The chain combines TRBV2 with TRBJ1-1; the D is unclear. The CDR3 extends over 13 amino acids. The V end lost 8 bases, the J end lost 1 base, and 11 bases lay between the germline ends. The germline CDR1 and CDR2 sequences are SNHLY and FYNNEI. In DNA form, the CDR3 reads TGTGCCAGCGGGCTCGATGGGAACACTGAAGCTTTCTTT. Protein: CASGLDGNTEAFF. The complete variable domain, with remaining parts taken from reference TRBV2 and TRBJ1-1, reads EPEVTQTPSHQVTQMGQEVILRCVPISNHLYFYWYRQILGQKVEFLVSFYNNEISEKSEIFDDQFSVERPDGSNFTLKIRSTKLEDSAMYFCASGLDGNTEAFFGQGTRLTVV.

J is TRBJ2-2 and V is TRBV7-9; maybe TRBD2 (6 bases). CDR3 size: 14 residues. The V end was cut by 5 bases, the J end by 4 bases, with 11 bases between. Germline CDR1 and CDR2: SEHNR and FQNEAQ (reference sequence). CDR3 loop: CASSGRGPTGELFF. DNA of the CDR3: TGTGCCAGCAGCGGGCGGGGTCCCACCGGGGAGCTGTTTTTT.

This chain links TRBV10-3 with TRBJ2-3; 8 bases fit TRBD1. The CDR3 is made up of 16 amino acids. Germline V gene lookup returns CDR1 ENHRY and CDR2 SYGVKD. V shed 2 bases and J 6 bases; nucleotides not matched to a gene: 10. As DNA, the CDR3 is TGTGCCATCAGTGAGATAGGACAGGGCTCGAGGGATACGCAGTATTTT. Protein sequence: CAISEIGQGSRDTQYF.

This clone was observed many times. V is TRBV12-3 or TRBV12-4 and J is TRBJ2-7, with unresolved D. Trimming shortened V by 4 bases and J by 2 bases, and 6 bases separated the two germline ends. The CDR3 extends over 12 amino acids. The CDR3 here is CASSWSAYEQYF. The CDR3 DNA reads TGTGCCAGCAGTTGGTCAGCCTACGAGCAGTACTTC.

This rearrangement joins TRBV5-5 to TRBJ2-2, with TRBD2 matching 8 bases. The CDR3 is 16 residues long. After removal of 5 bases from V and 1 base from J, the junction contained 7 bases not matched to a gene. Germline V gene data show CDR1 as SGHKS and CDR2 as YYEKEE (reference sequence). The chain's CDR3 is CASRPYGGENTGELFF. DNA for the CDR3: TGTGCCAGCAGGCCCTACGGGGGGGAGAACACCGGGGAGCTGTTTTTT. Filled out from reference TRBV5-5 and TRBJ2-2, the complete variable domain reads DAGVTQSPTHLIKTRGQQVTLRCSPISGHKSVSWYQQVLGQGPQFIFQYYEKEERGRGNFPDRFSARQFPNYSSELNVNALLLGDSALYLCASRPYGGENTGELFFGEGSRLTVL.

The chain uses TRBV5-1 and TRBJ2-7; D remains ambiguous. This CDR3 spans 15 amino acids. The V and J ends lost 0 bases and 5 bases respectively, with 15 bases between them. Per germline, CDR1 SGHRS and CDR2 YFSETQ. CDR3 region: CASSLVVDMSHEQYF. The CDR3, as DNA: TGCGCCAGCAGCTTGGTTGTTGACATGTCCCACGAGCAGTACTTC.

The rearrangement uses TRBV6-6 and TRBJ1-2, with D tentatively TRBD1 (5 bases). Trimming removed 0 bases from V and 5 bases from J, with 13 bases in between. The length of the CDR3 is 15 residues. Germline V gives CDR1 MNHNY, CDR2 SVGAGI (reference sequence). CDR3 region: CASSYSRGGVYGYTF. CDR3 bases: TGTGCCAGCAGTTACTCCCGGGGAGGGGTATATGGCTACACCTTC.

This rearrangement joins TRBV28 to TRBJ1-2, with TRBD1 identical over 10 bases. The CDR3 has 16 residues. V gave up 6 bases and J gave up 2 bases; unmatched junction bases: 9. Germline CDR1 is MDHEN and CDR2 is SYDVKM. The CDR3, as DNA: TGTGCCAGCAGACCCTCGGGACAGGGGCTGAACTATGGCTACACCTTC. This gives the protein CASRPSGQGLNYGYTF.

This clone has more than one count but fewer than ten. The gene calls are TRBV4-3 and TRBJ2-3; 8 nucleotides match TRBD1. J lost 1 base, V lost 0 bases, and 3 bases had no gene match. This CDR3 contains 16 residues. CDR1 and CDR2 (germline): LGHNA, YSLEER. In nucleotides, the CDR3 is TGCGCCAGCAGCCAAGAACAGACAGGGGGCACAGATACGCAGTATTTT. Its translation is CASSQEQTGGTDTQYF.

The chain uses TRBV21-1 and TRBJ2-7; the tabulated D call, TRBD1, remains unverified against the DNA. TRBV21-1 is given as a pseudogene. The CDR3 runs 14 residues. In nucleotides, the CDR3 is TGTGCCAGCATACCCCAGGGACAGAGATACGAGCAGTACTTC. The encoded protein is CASIPQGQRYEQYF.

This chain joins TRBV20-1 and TRBJ2-5; no reliable D call. The length of the CDR3 is 11 residues. Germline lookup yields CDR1 DFQATT and CDR2 SNEGSKA (reference sequence). Trimming took 5 bases from V and 2 from J, leaving 6 bases between them. The CDR3 DNA reads as TGCAGTGCTGAGCGTCAAGAGACCCAGTACTTC. This sequence encodes CSAERQETQYF.

This clone was seen once. The CDR3 bases are TGTGCCAGCAGCCCGACAGAACAAGAGACCCAGTACTTC. As protein: CASSPTEQETQYF. The chain links TRBV11-2 to TRBJ2-5; tentatively, D is TRBD1 (5 bases). The V end was cut by 5 bases, the J end by 2 bases, with 9 bases between. CDR1 SGHAT and CDR2 FQNNGV come from the germline V gene. The CDR3 has 13 residues.

This chain connects TRBV14 to TRBJ2-5, with 12 bases that match TRBD2. Germline CDR1 reads SGHDN; CDR2 reads FVKESK. The ends lost 1 base at V and 4 bases at J; junction bases unmatched: 4. The CDR3 covers 16 residues. The CDR3 DNA sequence: TGTGCCAGCAGCCAAGGGACTAGCGGGGCCCCAGAGACCCAGTACTTC. Translated, it gives CASSQGTSGAPETQYF.